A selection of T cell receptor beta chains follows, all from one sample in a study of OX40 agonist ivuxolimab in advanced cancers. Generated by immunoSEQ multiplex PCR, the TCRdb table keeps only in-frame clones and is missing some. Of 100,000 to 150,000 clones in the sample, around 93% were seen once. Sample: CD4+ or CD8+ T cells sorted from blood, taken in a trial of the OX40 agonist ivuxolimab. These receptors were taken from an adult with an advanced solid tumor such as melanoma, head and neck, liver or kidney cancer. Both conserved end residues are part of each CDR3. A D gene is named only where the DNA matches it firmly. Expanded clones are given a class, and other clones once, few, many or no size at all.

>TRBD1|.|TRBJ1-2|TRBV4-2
CASSQDGTANYGYTF
TGTGCCAGCAGCCAAGATGGGACAGCTAACTATGGCTACACCTTC
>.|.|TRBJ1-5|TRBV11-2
CASSKIKGNQPQHF
TGTGCCAGCAGCAAAATTAAGGGCAATCAGCCCCAGCATTTT
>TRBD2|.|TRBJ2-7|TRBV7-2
CASSPGTSGSREQYF
TGTGCCAGCAGCCCCGGGACTAGCGGGAGTCGCGAGCAGTACTTC
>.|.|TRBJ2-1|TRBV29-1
CSVAAPYNEQFF
TGCAGCGTTGCGGCACCCTACAATGAGCAGTTCTTC
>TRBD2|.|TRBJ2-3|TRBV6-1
CASTASGRPTDTQYF
TGTGCCAGCACCGCTAGCGGTAGGCCCACAGATACGCAGTATTTT
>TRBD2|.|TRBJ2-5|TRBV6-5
CASSREGATGETQYF
TGTGCCAGCAGCAGGGAGGGAGCGACGGGAGAGACCCAGTACTTC
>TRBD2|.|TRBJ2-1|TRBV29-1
CSVEGLLAGGHFGSNEQFF
TGCAGCGTTGAAGGGCTCTTAGCGGGAGGGCACTTCGGTTCCAATGAGCAGTTCTTC
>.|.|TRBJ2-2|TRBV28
CASSLPLEGTGELFF
TGTGCCAGCAGTTTGCCCCTAGAGGGGACCGGGGAGCTGTTTTTT
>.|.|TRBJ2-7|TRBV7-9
CASSQNGYEQYF
TGTGCCAGCAGCCAGAACGGGTACGAGCAGTACTTC
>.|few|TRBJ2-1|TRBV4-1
CASSQVDIGILYNEQFF
TGCGCCAGCAGCCAAGTGGATATCGGGATTTTATACAATGAGCAGTTCTTC
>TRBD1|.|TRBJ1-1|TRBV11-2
CASSPGGGTEAFF
TGTGCCAGCAGCCCAGGGGGGGGCACTGAAGCTTTCTTT
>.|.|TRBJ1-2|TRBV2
CASSDSNTNYGYTF
TGTGCCAGCAGTGACAGCAATACTAACTATGGCTACACCTTC
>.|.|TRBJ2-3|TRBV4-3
CASGGLSTDTQYF
TGCGCCAGCGGCGGACTGAGCACAGATACGCAGTATTTT
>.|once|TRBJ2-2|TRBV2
CASRGDGGDTGELFF
TGTGCCAGCAGGGGGGACGGCGGGGACACCGGGGAGCTGTTTTTT
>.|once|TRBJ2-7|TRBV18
CASSPTHDRFESF
TGTGCCAGCTCACCGACCCATGACAGGTTCGAAAGCTTC
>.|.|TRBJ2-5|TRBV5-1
CASSSFLEIAETQYF
TGCGCCAGCAGTTCCTTTCTAGAAATCGCAGAGACCCAGTACTTC
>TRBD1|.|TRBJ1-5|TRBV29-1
CSARGTGSNQPQHF
TGCAGCGCAAGAGGGACAGGCAGCAATCAGCCCCAGCATTTT
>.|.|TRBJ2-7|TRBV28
CASSLSGFYEQYF
TGTGCCAGCAGTTTATCGGGGTTCTACGAGCAGTACTTC
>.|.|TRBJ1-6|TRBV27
CASSLDGADTPLHF
TGTGCCAGCAGTTTAGACGGGGCGGATACACCCCTCCACTTT
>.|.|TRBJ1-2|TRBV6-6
CASSRDGYGYTF
TGTGCCAGCAGCCGGGACGGCTATGGCTACACCTTC
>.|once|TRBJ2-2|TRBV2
CASSEVGGGTGELFF
TGTGCCAGCAGTGAAGTGGGGGGCGGCACCGGGGAGCTGTTTTTT
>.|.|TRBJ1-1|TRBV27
CASSLGGVRKTEAFF
TGTGCCAGCAGCTTGGGGGGGGTTCGGAAGACTGAAGCTTTCTTT
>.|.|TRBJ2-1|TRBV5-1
CASSYSPSGSWDEQFF
TGCGCCAGCAGCTATTCTCCCTCGGGATCCTGGGATGAGCAGTTCTTC
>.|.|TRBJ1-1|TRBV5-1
CASSLNFGGGTEAFF
TGCGCCAGCAGCTTGAATTTTGGAGGAGGCACTGAAGCTTTCTTT
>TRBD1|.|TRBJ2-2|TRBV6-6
CASRDRNTGELFF
TGTGCCAGCCGGGACAGGAACACCGGGGAGCTGTTTTTT
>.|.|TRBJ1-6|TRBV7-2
CASSLVSGVRSPLHF
TGTGCCAGCAGCTTAGTATCCGGGGTAAGGTCACCCCTCCACTTT
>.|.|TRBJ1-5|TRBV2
CASSEMELWRGQPQHF
TGTGCCAGCAGTGAAATGGAACTGTGGCGGGGTCAGCCCCAGCATTTT
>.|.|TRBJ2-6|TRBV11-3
CASSQRGSPGANVLTF
TGTGCCAGCAGCCAGAGGGGGAGTCCAGGGGCCAACGTCCTGACTTTC
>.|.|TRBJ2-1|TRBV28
CASSFGSGTVYNEQFF
TGTGCCAGCAGTTTTGGGAGCGGAACTGTCTACAATGAGCAGTTCTTC